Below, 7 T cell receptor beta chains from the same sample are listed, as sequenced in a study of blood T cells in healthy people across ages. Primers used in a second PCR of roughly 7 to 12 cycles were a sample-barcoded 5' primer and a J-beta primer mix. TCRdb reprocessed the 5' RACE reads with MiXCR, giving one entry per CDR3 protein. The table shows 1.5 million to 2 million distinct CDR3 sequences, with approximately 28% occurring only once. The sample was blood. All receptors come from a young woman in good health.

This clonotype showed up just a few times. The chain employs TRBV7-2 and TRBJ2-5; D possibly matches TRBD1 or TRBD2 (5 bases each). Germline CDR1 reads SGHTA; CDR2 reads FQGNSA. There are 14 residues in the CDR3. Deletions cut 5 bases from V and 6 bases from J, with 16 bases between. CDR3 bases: TGTGCCAGCAGCCCCCGGGACGGCGGGCAGACCCAGTACTTC. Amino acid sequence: CASSPRDGGQTQYF.

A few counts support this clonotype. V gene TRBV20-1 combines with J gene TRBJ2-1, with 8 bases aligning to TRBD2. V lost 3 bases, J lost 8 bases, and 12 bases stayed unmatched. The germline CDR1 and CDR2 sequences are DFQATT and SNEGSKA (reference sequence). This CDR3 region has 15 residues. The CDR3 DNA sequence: TGCAGTGCTAGGGCACTAGCGGCGGCTGGGGATGAGCAGTTCTTC. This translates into CSARALAAAGDEQFF.

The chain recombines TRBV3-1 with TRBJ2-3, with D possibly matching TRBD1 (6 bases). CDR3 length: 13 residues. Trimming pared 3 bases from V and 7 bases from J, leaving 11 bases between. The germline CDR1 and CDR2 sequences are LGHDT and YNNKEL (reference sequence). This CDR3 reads CASSHGQRNTQYF. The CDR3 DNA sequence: TGTGCCAGCAGCCACGGACAGCGAAATACGCAGTATTTT.

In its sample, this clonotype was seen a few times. This chain's CDR3 is CAWSTLLAGSNEQFF. CDR3 coding DNA: TGTGCCTGGAGTACCCTTTTAGCCGGCTCCAATGAGCAGTTCTTC. V and J are TRBV30 and TRBJ2-1; D call uncertain. The CDR3 is made up of 15 amino acids. Trimming shortened V by 2 bases and J by 6 bases, and 17 bases separated the two germline ends. CDR1 is GTSNPN and CDR2 is SVGIG in the germline V gene (reference sequence).

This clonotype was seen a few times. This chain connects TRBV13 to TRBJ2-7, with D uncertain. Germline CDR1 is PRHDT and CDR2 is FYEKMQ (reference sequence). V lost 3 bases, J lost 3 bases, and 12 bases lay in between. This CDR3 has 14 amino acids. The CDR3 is CASSLGRAVYEQYF. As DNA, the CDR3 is TGTGCCAGCAGCTTGGGCCGGGCTGTCTACGAGCAGTACTTC.

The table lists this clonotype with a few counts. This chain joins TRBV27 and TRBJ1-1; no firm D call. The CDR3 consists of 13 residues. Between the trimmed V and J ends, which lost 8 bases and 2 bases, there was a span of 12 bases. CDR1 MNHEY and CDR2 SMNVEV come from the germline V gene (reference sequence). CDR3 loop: CASGVGGNTEAFF. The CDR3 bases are TGTGCCAGCGGTGTAGGAGGTAACACTGAAGCTTTCTTT.

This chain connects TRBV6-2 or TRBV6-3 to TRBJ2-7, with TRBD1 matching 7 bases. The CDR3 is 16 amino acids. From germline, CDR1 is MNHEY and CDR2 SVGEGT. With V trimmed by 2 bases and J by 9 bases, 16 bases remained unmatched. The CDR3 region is CASSYADRTWKNGQYF. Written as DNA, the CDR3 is TGTGCCAGCAGTTACGCGGACAGGACCTGGAAGAACGGGCAGTACTTC.